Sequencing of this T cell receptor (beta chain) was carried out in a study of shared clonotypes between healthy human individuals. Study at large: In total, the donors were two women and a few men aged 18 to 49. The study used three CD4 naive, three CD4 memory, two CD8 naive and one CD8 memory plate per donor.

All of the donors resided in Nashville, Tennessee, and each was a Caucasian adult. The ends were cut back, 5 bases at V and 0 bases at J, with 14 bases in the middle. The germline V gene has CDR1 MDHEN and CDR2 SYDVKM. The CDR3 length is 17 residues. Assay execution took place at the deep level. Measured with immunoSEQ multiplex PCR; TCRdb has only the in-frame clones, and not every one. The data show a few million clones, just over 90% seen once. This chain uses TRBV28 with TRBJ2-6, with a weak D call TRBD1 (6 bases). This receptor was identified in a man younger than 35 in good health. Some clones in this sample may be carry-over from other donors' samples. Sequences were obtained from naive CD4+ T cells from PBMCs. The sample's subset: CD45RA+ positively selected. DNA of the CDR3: TGTGCCAGCAGTCTACAGGGTACTCTCTCTGGGGCCAACGTCCTGACTTTC. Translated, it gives CASSLQGTLSGANVLTF.